The 18 T cell receptor beta chains listed next were all sequenced from one sample in a study of cytomegalovirus exposure and HLA in healthy donors. The study ran its PCR with 60 Vbeta and 13 Jbeta primers. Clones were sequenced by immunoSEQ multiplex PCR, and TCRdb holds only the in-frame ones, with some missing. Found here are more than 110,000 clones, about 78% of them singletons; the top ten hold under 4.5%. The sample consisted of PBMCs. The receptors were sampled from a young man in good health and CMV-seronegative.

This clone was seen a few times. V gene TRBV5-1 combines with J gene TRBJ1-1, with 9 positions matching TRBD1. V shed 4 bases, J shed 5 bases, and the junction held 6 bases outside the gene matches. This CDR3 has 14 residues. Germline V gene sequence: CDR1 SGHRS, CDR2 YFSETQ. In nucleotides, the CDR3 is TGCGCCAGCAGCCAGGGACAGGGTTGGACTGAAGCTTTCTTT. Translation gives CASSQGQGWTEAFF.

This clone has ten or more counts. This chain uses TRBV9 with TRBJ2-2, with D possibly matching TRBD2 (6 bases). The CDR3 runs 16 residues. The V end was cut by 6 bases, the J end by 3 bases, with 18 bases between. Germline assignment: CDR1 SGDLS and CDR2 YYNGEE. CDR3 region: CASTDQWGEDTGELFF. The CDR3 region has the DNA TGTGCCAGCACAGATCAATGGGGGGAAGACACCGGGGAGCTGTTTTTT.

The chain is built from TRBV28 and TRBJ2-1, with D unresolved. Germline V lookup: CDR1 MDHEN, CDR2 SYDVKM. V was shortened by 2 bases and J by 8 bases, with 4 bases between the two germline ends. The CDR3 spans 11 residues. The CDR3 protein is CASSLADEQFF. The DNA of the CDR3 is TGTGCCAGCAGTTTAGCGGATGAGCAGTTCTTC.

The sample holds a few counts of this clone. The chain links TRBV7-9 to TRBJ2-1; TRBD2 matches at 11 bases. Germline V gives CDR1 SEHNR, CDR2 FQNEAQ (reference sequence). The CDR3 extends over 17 amino acids. With 5 bases clipped from V and 7 bases from J, the junction kept 13 bases outside the gene matches. This CDR3 is CASSARRLAGGRNEQFF. CDR3 sequence (DNA): TGTGCCAGCAGCGCTCGGAGGCTAGCGGGGGGAAGGAATGAGCAGTTCTTC.

This clone was seen more than once but under ten times. The chain couples TRBV9 to TRBJ2-3; 9 nucleotides match TRBD1. CDR3 length equals 16 residues. In germline, CDR1 is SGDLS, CDR2 YYNGEE. The J segment lost 3 bases and the V segment lost 3 bases, leaving 8 bases of the junction unmatched. The CDR3 nucleotides read TGTGCCAGCAGCGGAACAGGGGGCGTAGGAACAGATACGCAGTATTTT. Protein product: CASSGTGGVGTDTQYF.

This clone has more than one count but fewer than ten. The genes are TRBV6-5 and TRBJ2-2; the D gene is possibly TRBD2 (7 bases). The length of the CDR3 is 15 residues. Trimming took off 7 bases at V and 5 bases at J, with 17 bases between the two ends. Germline-derived CDR1 and CDR2 are MNHEY and SVGAGI. As DNA, the CDR3 is TGTGCCAGCACCTATAGGGGGGGAGGTACCGGGGAGCTGTTTTTT. Translating it yields CASTYRGGGTGELFF.

This chain joins TRBV14 and TRBJ2-3; TRBD1 agrees at 10 bases. This CDR3 is 15 amino acids long. CDR1 is SGHDN, CDR2 FVKESK, per germline. J gave up 4 bases and V 2 bases, and 3 bases lay outside the gene matches. In nucleotides, the CDR3 is TGTGCCAGCAGCCAACTCGGACAGGGGGCAGATACGCAGTATTTT. It codes for CASSQLGQGADTQYF.

The chain joins TRBV6-1 to TRBJ2-5; 7 positions match TRBD1. Germline values: CDR1 MNHNS, CDR2 SASEGT. The V segment lost 11 bases and the J segment 3 bases; nucleotides outside the gene matches: 12. The CDR3 is 14 residues long. The chain's CDR3 is CAGNRGLVEETQYF. The DNA of the CDR3 is TGTGCCGGAAATAGGGGGCTGGTGGAAGAGACCCAGTACTTC.

J is TRBJ1-1 and V is TRBV6-6; D is ambiguous. The CDR3 consists of 14 residues. The V end was cut by 8 bases, the J end by 3 bases, with 16 bases between. Germline V lookup: CDR1 MNHNY, CDR2 SVGAGI (reference sequence). The CDR3 DNA is TGTGCCAGCTCCGCTACCCAGGTGGACACTGAAGCTTTCTTT. This translates into CASSATQVDTEAFF.

The chain uses TRBV6-5 and TRBJ2-7; 7 positions agree with TRBD1. Per the germline V gene, CDR1 is MNHEY and CDR2 is SVGAGI. The CDR3 runs 13 residues. V lost 1 base to trimming and J lost 3 bases; unmatched junction nucleotides: 0. The CDR3 bases are TGTGCCAGCAGTTACTACAGGGGCTACGAGCAGTACTTC. This sequence encodes CASSYYRGYEQYF.

The chain combines TRBV5-1 with TRBJ1-3, with 10 bases aligning to TRBD1. The germline V gene encodes CDR1 SGHRS and CDR2 YFSETQ. Trimming at V came to 4 bases and at J to 4 bases, leaving 5 bases not matched to a gene. The CDR3 sequence is 15 residues long. The CDR3 DNA is TGCGCCAGCAGCCCCGACAGGGGGCGAGGAAACACCATATATTTT. Translating it yields CASSPDRGRGNTIYF.

The chain employs TRBV28 and TRBJ2-7; 7 nucleotides line up with TRBD2. This CDR3 spans 15 amino acids. From germline, CDR1 is MDHEN and CDR2 SYDVKM. Trimming at V came to 4 bases and at J to 6 bases, leaving 12 bases not matched to a gene. CDR3 amino acids: CASSSIAGLFGEQYF. In DNA form, the CDR3 reads TGTGCCAGCAGTTCAATAGCGGGTCTATTTGGCGAGCAGTACTTC. The variable domain in full, completed from reference TRBV28 and TRBJ2-7, reads DVKVTQSSRYLVKRTGEKVFLECVQDMDHENMFWYRQDPGLGLRLIYFSYDVKMKEKGDIPEGYSVSREKKERFSLILESASTNQTSMYLCASSSIAGLFGEQYFGPGTRLTVT.

This rearrangement joins TRBV4-1 to TRBJ1-1, with D hard to call. This CDR3 has 16 amino acids. Germline V gene lookup returns CDR1 MGHRA and CDR2 YSYEKL. V was clipped by 4 bases and J by 0 bases, with 15 bases between them. The CDR3 loop is CASSRDGEILNTEAFF. The CDR3 DNA sequence: TGCGCCAGCAGCCGAGATGGGGAGATATTGAACACTGAAGCTTTCTTT.

The chain couples TRBV6-6 to TRBJ2-5; 9 bases match TRBD2. This CDR3 has 16 residues. V trimming: 2 bases; J trimming: 5 bases; junction bases outside the gene matches: 9. Per germline, CDR1 MNHNY and CDR2 SVGAGI (reference sequence). The CDR3 DNA reads TGTGCCAGCAGTTACCTAGCGGGACCTGCGGGGGAGACCCAGTACTTC. Its protein product is CASSYLAGPAGETQYF.

This sequence joins TRBV7-2 and TRBJ2-1, with 8 bases aligning to TRBD1. The CDR3 runs to 17 residues. J lost 7 bases, V lost 0 bases, and 11 bases had no gene match. The germline V gene has CDR1 SGHTA and CDR2 FQGNSA. This CDR3 is CASSLAVGRTGPNEQFF. The CDR3 DNA reads as TGTGCCAGCAGCTTAGCGGTCGGACGGACAGGGCCAAATGAGCAGTTCTTC.

V is TRBV7-9 and J is TRBJ1-5; 10 bases match TRBD1. J gave up 5 bases and V 5 bases, and 3 bases lay outside the gene matches. The CDR3 contains 14 residues. Germline values: CDR1 SEHNR, CDR2 FQNEAQ (reference sequence). CDR3 in DNA: TGTGCCAGCAGCCGGGACAGGGGTCATCAGCCCCAGCATTTT. It yields the protein CASSRDRGHQPQHF. The complete variable domain, with remaining parts taken from reference TRBV7-9 and TRBJ1-5, reads DTGVSQNPRHKITKRGQNVTFRCDPISEHNRLYWYRQTLGQGPEFLTYFQNEAQLEKSRLLSDRFSAERPKGSFSTLEIQRTEQGDSAMYLCASSRDRGHQPQHFGDGTRLSIL.

The rearrangement uses TRBV19 and TRBJ2-7; 7 bases align to TRBD1. Germline CDR1 and CDR2: LNHDA and SQIVND (reference sequence). V shed 6 bases, J shed 4 bases, and the junction held 9 bases outside the gene matches. CDR3 size: 14 residues. The CDR3 DNA reads as TGTGCCAGTAGCAGAGCGACAGGGCCGTACGAGCAGTACTTC. This sequence encodes CASSRATGPYEQYF.

The chain uses TRBV5-4 and TRBJ2-5; D is unresolved. Trimming shortened V by 0 bases and J by 0 bases, and 9 bases separated the two germline ends. Germline assignment: CDR1 SGHNT and CDR2 YYREEE (reference sequence). This CDR3 has 15 amino acids. CDR3 nucleotide sequence: TGTGCCAGCAGCTTGGCAGGCCTGTACCAAGAGACCCAGTACTTC. Encoded protein: CASSLAGLYQETQYF.